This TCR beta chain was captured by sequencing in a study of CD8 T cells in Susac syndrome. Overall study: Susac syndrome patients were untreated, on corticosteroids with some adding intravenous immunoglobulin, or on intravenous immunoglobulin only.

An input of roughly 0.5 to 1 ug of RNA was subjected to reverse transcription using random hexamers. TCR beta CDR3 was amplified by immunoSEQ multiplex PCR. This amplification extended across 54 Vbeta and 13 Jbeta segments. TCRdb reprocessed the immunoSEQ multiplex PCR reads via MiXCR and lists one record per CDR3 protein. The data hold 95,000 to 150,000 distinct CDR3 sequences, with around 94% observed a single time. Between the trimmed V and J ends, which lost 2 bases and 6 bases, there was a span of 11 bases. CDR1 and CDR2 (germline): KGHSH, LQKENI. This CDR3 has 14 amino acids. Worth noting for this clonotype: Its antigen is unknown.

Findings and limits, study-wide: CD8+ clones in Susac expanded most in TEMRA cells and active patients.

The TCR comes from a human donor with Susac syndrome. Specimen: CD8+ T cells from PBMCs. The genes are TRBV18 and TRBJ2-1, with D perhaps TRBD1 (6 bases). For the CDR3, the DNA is TGTGCCAGCTCACCAATGAAAGGGGGCAATGAGCAGTTCTTC. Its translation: CASSPMKGGNEQFF.